Listed here are 6 T cell receptor beta chains from one sample, sequenced in a study of T cell repertoires in cytomegalovirus infection. One entry per CDR3 protein results from TCRdb running MiXCR on the reads. The sample includes some 590,000 distinct CDR3 sequences, roughly 42% of them seen just once. These receptors lack a known antigen. The sample in question was cultured PBMCs, obtained from culture after CMV antigen stimulation. Every receptor here comes from a human donor in good health (CMV status not recorded). Some clones in this sample may be carry-over from other donors' samples.

This clonotype has only a few counts. This chain links TRBV7-2 with TRBJ1-2; no firm D call. The germline gives CDR1 SGHTA, CDR2 FQGNSA. V was clipped by 1 base and J by 2 bases, with 11 bases between them. This CDR3 is 15 amino acids long. This CDR3 reads CASSLGAFRNYGYTF. CDR3 coding DNA: TGTGCCAGCAGCTTAGGTGCTTTCCGAAACTATGGCTACACCTTC.

J is TRBJ1-5 and V is TRBV27, with 7 bases fitting TRBD1. CDR3 length: 14 amino acids. CDR1 is MNHEY, CDR2 SMNVEV, per germline (reference sequence). Unmatched junction bases numbered 8, after V lost 5 bases and J lost 7 bases. This CDR3 is CASSLETGKQPQHF. The CDR3, as DNA: TGTGCCAGCAGTCTAGAGACAGGGAAGCAGCCCCAGCATTTT.

This clonotype was found once. The V gene is TRBV6-2 or TRBV6-3, the J gene TRBJ1-6; TRBD1 matches 8 bases. CDR1 and CDR2 (germline): MNHEY, SVGEGT. The CDR3 has 15 amino acids. The trim removed 2 bases at V and 7 bases at J, leaving 4 bases unmatched. Written as DNA, the CDR3 is TGTGCCAGCAGTTACGGACAGGGATGGAATTCACCCCTCCACTTT. It codes for CASSYGQGWNSPLHF.

As DNA, the CDR3 is TGCGCCAGCAGCCGTCCTGGACAGGGGGCCCTCACAGATACGCAGTATTTT. This translates into CASSRPGQGALTDTQYF. This chain links TRBV4-1 with TRBJ2-3; 11 bases agree with TRBD1. The length of the CDR3 is 17 residues. Trimming at V came to 4 bases and at J to 2 bases, leaving 8 bases not matched to a gene. Germline CDR1 reads MGHRA; CDR2 reads YSYEKL.

DNA of the CDR3: TGTGCCATCAGTGATGCCCGGGGACAGGGCATCGAGCAGTACTTC. Protein product: CAISDARGQGIEQYF. V is TRBV10-3 and J is TRBJ2-7; 9 bases map to TRBD1. This CDR3 spans 15 amino acids. The ends lost 3 bases at V and 6 bases at J; junction bases unmatched: 9. Per germline, CDR1 ENHRY and CDR2 SYGVKD.

This clonotype was seen a handful of times. V is TRBV12-3 or TRBV12-4 and J is TRBJ2-1; either TRBD1 or TRBD2 may fit D (5 bases each). Between the trimmed V and J ends, which lost 7 bases and 8 bases, there was a span of 21 bases. There are 15 residues in the CDR3. The CDR3, as DNA: TGTGCCAGCACCCGAAGCCCCCGAGGGGTCCATGAGCAGTTCTTC. Translated, it gives CASTRSPRGVHEQFF.